This T cell receptor (beta chain) was sequenced during a study of monozygotic twins with inflammatory bowel disease. Study-wide results and caveats: The study found lower TCRbeta diversity (inverse Simpson) in IBD patients than in healthy co-twins. Especially where disease activity was present, IBD patients had fewer clonotypes in common with others than healthy twins did.

Germline V CDR1 and CDR2: SGHTA, FQGNSA. CDR3 length equals 15 residues. From the 5' RACE reads, TCRdb lists one entry per CDR3 protein and no DNA. The listing records approximately 100,000 distinct CDR3 sequences. Regarding this clonotype: Its specificity is unknown.

This sequence joins TRBV7-2 and TRBJ2-5; absent DNA, TCRdb's TRBD1 call cannot be checked. Input material: blood. The receptor was isolated from a human donor with ulcerative colitis or Crohn's disease, or a healthy co-twin of an affected twin (not recorded which). The CDR3 here is CASSHTGTMGETQYF. Full variable domain (missing parts from reference TRBV7-2 and TRBJ2-5): GAGVSQSPSNKVTEKGKDVELRCDPISGHTALYWYRQSLGQGLEFLIYFQGNSAPDKSGLPSDRFSAERTGGSVSTLTIQRTQQEDSAVYLCASSHTGTMGETQYFGPGTRLLVL.